This entry features one T cell receptor (beta chain) sequence. This entry belongs to a study of cytomegalovirus exposure and HLA in healthy donors. On the study more broadly: As an earlier analysis found, about 179 million T cells yielded fewer than 130 million unique TCR beta sequences.

PCR was performed using 60 Vbeta and 13 Jbeta primers. Sequenced by immunoSEQ multiplex PCR; TCRdb stores in-frame clones only, minus some. The sample shows about 160,000 clones, around 76% of them seen only once. The sample consisted of PBMCs. The origin of this receptor is a man aged 60 to 69 in good health and CMV-seronegative.

The CDR3 loop reads CASSLGTSGTGEQFF. In DNA, the CDR3 is TGCGCCAGCAGCCTCGGGACTAGCGGGACTGGTGAGCAGTTCTTC. The chain is built from TRBV5-1 and TRBJ2-1; TRBD2 aligns across 13 bases. The CDR3 covers 15 residues. In germline, CDR1 is SGHRS, CDR2 YFSETQ. V shed 4 bases and J 9 bases; nucleotides not matched to a gene: 7.